This record looks at one T cell receptor beta chain sequence and its context. No antigen is known for it. The sample originates from a study of T cell responses to AZD1222 COVID-19 vaccine. Study-wide points: When two AZD1222 doses had been given, Spike-specific TCR breadth and depth rose.

V gave up 7 bases and J gave up 1 base, with 13 bases separating them. CDR1 is MNHEY and CDR2 is SVGAGI in the germline V gene. The CDR3 runs 14 residues. Here immunoSEQ multiplex PCR was the method, and the copy in TCRdb shows in-frame clones only, minus some. The sample gives about 270,000 clones, 90% to 95% of which show up once; roughly 0.6% is in the top ten. The sample in question was peripheral blood, obtained 28 days after the second AZD1222 dose. This sequence was found in an adult who received the AZD1222 COVID-19 vaccine. The chain joins TRBV6-5 to TRBJ1-1; D unclear. This CDR3 reads CASTEHRGNTEAFF. The CDR3 region has the DNA TGTGCCAGCACCGAACATCGAGGGAACACTGAAGCTTTCTTT.